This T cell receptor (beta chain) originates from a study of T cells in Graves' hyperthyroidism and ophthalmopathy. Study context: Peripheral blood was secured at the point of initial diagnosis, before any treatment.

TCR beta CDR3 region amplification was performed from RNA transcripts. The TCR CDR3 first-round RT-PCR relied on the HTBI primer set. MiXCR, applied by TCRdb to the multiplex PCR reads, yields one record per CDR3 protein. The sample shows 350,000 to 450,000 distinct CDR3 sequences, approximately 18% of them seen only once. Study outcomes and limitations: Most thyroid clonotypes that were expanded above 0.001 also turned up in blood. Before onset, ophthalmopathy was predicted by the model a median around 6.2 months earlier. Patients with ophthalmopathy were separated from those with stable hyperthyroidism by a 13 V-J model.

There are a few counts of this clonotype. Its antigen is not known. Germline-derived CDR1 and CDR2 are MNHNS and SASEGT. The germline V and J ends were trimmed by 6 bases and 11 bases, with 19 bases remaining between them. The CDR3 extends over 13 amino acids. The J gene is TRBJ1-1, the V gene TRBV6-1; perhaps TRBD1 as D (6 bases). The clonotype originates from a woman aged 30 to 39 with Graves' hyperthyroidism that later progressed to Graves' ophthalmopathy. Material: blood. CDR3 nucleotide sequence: TGTGCCAGCAGGATAATGACAGGACCCTATGCTTTCTTT. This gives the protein CASRIMTGPYAFF.